The 2 T cell receptor beta chains in this list originate from one sample, sequenced in a study of tumor and adjacent non-tumor tissue in lung cancer. A modified ARM-PCR protocol with three rounds of nested PCR amplified TCRbeta. TCRdb re-derived calls from the multiplex PCR reads in MiXCR, one entry per CDR3 protein. The sample shows about 110,000 distinct CDR3 sequences, approximately 84% of them seen only once. RNA was extracted from bulk tissue without any cell sorting. Sequenced: lung tumor tissue. All receptors derive from a man between 65 and 80 years old with non-small cell lung cancer.

Note on this clonotype: A read error may produce the germline difference seen at one junction end. V usage is TRBV6-5 and J usage is TRBJ2-5, with a possible D match to TRBD1 (6 bases). Germline-derived CDR1 and CDR2 are MNHEY and SVGAGI. The CDR3 spans 15 residues. CDR3 region: CASSSHSDRQEIQYF. CDR3 sequence (DNA): TGTGCCAGCAGCTCCCATTCGGACAGACAAGAGATCCAGTATTTC.

In regard to this clonotype: A read error may account for a junction end that differs from germline. The rearrangement uses TRBV6-1 and TRBJ2-1; no firm D call. The CDR3 is 14 amino acids. Germline loops: CDR1 MNHNS, CDR2 SASEGT. CDR3 sequence (DNA): TGTGCCAGCAGTGAAGCGGAAGGAAGCAATGAGAAGTTCTTC. Protein product: CASSEAEGSNEKFF.